These 5 T cell receptor beta chains were all obtained from the same sample, sequenced in a study of beta chain features in type 1 diabetes. Regarding the study as a whole: Moderate but significant shortening of TCRB CDR3s was recorded in all four CD4+ subsets from Type 1 diabetes patients.

Their antigens remain unidentified. All of the isolated RNA was reverse transcribed, so expressed TCRB transcripts were sequenced. Using immunoSEQ multiplex PCR, the repertoire was profiled, and TCRdb retains in-frame clones only, with some absent. Altogether about 710,000 clones are present, over 11% being singletons, with the ten largest covering less than 0.04%. Sequenced sample: naive CD4+ T cells from blood. The receptors were sampled from a man aged 18 to 35 with type 1 diabetes.

J is TRBJ1-1 and V is TRBV9, with unresolved D. The V end lost 0 bases, the J end lost 10 bases, and 10 bases lay between the germline ends. This CDR3 spans 12 amino acids. Germline V gene sequence: CDR1 SGDLS, CDR2 YYNGEE. CDR3 coding DNA: TGTGCCAGCAGCGTAGGGGGAGGAAGAGCTTTCTTT. As protein: CASSVGGGRAFF.

The rearrangement uses TRBV30 and TRBJ2-1; 14 nucleotides align to TRBD2. Germline trimming cut 5 bases from V and 9 bases from J; bases unmatched to any gene: 12. CDR1 is GTSNPN, CDR2 SVGIG, per germline (reference sequence). CDR3 length: 16 amino acids. The CDR3 reads CAWGGPGLAGVGEQFF. CDR3 in DNA: TGTGCCTGGGGTGGACCGGGACTAGCGGGAGTAGGTGAGCAGTTCTTC.

The J gene is TRBJ1-1, the V gene TRBV7-2, with TRBD1 matching over 7 bases. Unmatched junction bases numbered 5, after V lost 1 base and J lost 6 bases. The germline gives CDR1 SGHTA, CDR2 FQGNSA. This CDR3 contains 14 residues. The CDR3 spells CASSLDRGGSEAFF. The CDR3 coding sequence is TGTGCCAGCAGCTTAGACAGGGGCGGGTCTGAAGCTTTCTTT.

With respect to this clone: The junction departs from germline at one end; a sequencing error may be responsible. This chain connects TRBV2 to TRBJ2-6; TRBD1 matches 7 bases. The V gene's germline CDR1 is SNHLY and CDR2 FYNNEI. This CDR3 region has 16 residues. The CDR3 sequence is CASSKATGSGANVLTF. The CDR3 nucleotides read TGTGCCAGCAGTAAAGCGACAGGGTCTGGGGCCAACGTCCTGACTTTC.

This clone has more than one count but fewer than ten. CDR3 in DNA: TGTGCCAGCAGTGAAAGGACTGCAAGCTCCTACGAGCAGTACTTC. This gives the protein CASSERTASSYEQYF. This chain uses TRBV2 with TRBJ2-7, with a possible D match to TRBD2 (5 bases). This CDR3 is 15 amino acids long. From germline, CDR1 is SNHLY and CDR2 FYNNEI. Between the trimmed V and J ends, which lost 2 bases and 0 bases, there was a span of 11 bases.